Described below is a single TCR beta chain sequence and its context. Its antigen is as yet unknown. This sample is part of a study of T cell responses to AZD1222 COVID-19 vaccine. Whole-study findings and limits: Repertoire collection took place solely once the T cell response had peaked. Females made up more of the donors, who were largely white British, and clonal diversity may have come out too low. It was only a handful of AZD1222 recipients who were seropositive at baseline. Spike as a whole was targeted by vaccine-associated CD4 TCRs, dominant at 160-218 and 743-854.

The CDR3 consists of 17 residues. The V and J ends lost 7 bases and 3 bases, in that order; junction bases with no gene match: 14. Germline-derived CDR1 and CDR2 are MDHEN and SYDVKM. TCRdb's table, derived via immunoSEQ multiplex PCR, lists solely in-frame clones and lacks some. Among 140,000 to 150,000 clones listed, about 89% were seen once. The sample consisted of peripheral blood, taken 28 days after the second dose of the MenACWY control vaccine. The origin of this receptor is an adult who received the MenACWY meningococcal vaccine as a control. The chain joins TRBV28 to TRBJ1-1; TRBD1 matches at 10 bases. The CDR3 region has the DNA TGTGCCAGCAAGGGCTGGGGACAGGGGCTGGCGGACACTGAAGCTTTCTTT. It codes for CASKGWGQGLADTEAFF.